These 20 T cell receptor beta chains came from one sample sequenced in a study of early T cells in non-severe SARS-CoV-2 infection. Each CDR3 protein is one row after TCRdb ran MiXCR on the 5' RACE reads. The sample contains about 70,000 distinct CDR3 sequences, less than 5.5% of which appear only once. Sample: whole blood, taken at baseline. All receptors derive from an adult who was a healthcare worker with PCR-confirmed SARS-CoV-2 infection or an uninfected control (not recorded which).

This clonotype showed up many times. This chain links TRBV13 with TRBJ2-7; 12 bases align to TRBD2. Germline CDR1 and CDR2: PRHDT and FYEKMQ (reference sequence). V lost 6 bases to trimming and J lost 2 bases; unmatched junction nucleotides: 2. The CDR3 runs to 14 residues. CDR3 DNA: TGTGCCAGCAGACTAGCGGGAGGACCCTACGAGCAGTACTTC. It codes for CASRLAGGPYEQYF.

Points on this clonotype: Because the CDR3 is missing its conserved closing phenylalanine or tryptophan, this is likely a read error. The DNA is omitted, as the CDR3 cannot be located on it reliably, and the CDR3 follows TCRdb's listing. The rearrangement links TRBV12-3 or TRBV12-4 to TRBJ2-1; the D call in the table, TRBD1, was not verified against the DNA. The CDR3 region is 9 residues in length, termini included. The CDR3: CASSLTPRV.

This clonotype was seen many times. The J gene is TRBJ2-5, the V gene TRBV6-6; maybe TRBD2 (6 bases). V lost 7 bases and J lost 3, with 15 bases in between. CDR1 is MNHNY, CDR2 SVGAGI, per germline (reference sequence). The CDR3 length is 14 residues. The DNA of the CDR3 is TGTGCCAGCACCTCGACTAGTAACAAAGAGACCCAGTACTTC. Protein product: CASTSTSNKETQYF.

In regard to this clonotype: A read error is possible here, since a much larger clone lies one base away. The chain combines TRBV7-9 with TRBJ2-1; D call uncertain. V was trimmed by 5 bases and J by 0 bases, leaving 5 bases between them. The CDR3 sequence is 13 residues long. CDR1 is SEHNR and CDR2 is FQNEAQ in the germline V gene (reference sequence). The CDR3 coding sequence is TGTGCCAGCAGCCGGAGCTCCTACAATGAGCAGTTCTTC. This translates into CASSRSSYNEQFF.

This clonotype was seen more than once but under ten times. V gene TRBV4-2 combines with J gene TRBJ2-2, with 13 positions matching TRBD2. The J segment lost 8 bases and the V segment lost 1 base, leaving 4 bases of the junction unmatched. Germline V CDR1 and CDR2: LGHNA, YNFKEQ. The CDR3 is 16 amino acids. The CDR3 reads CASSQGTSGRVGELFF. The CDR3 DNA is TGTGCCAGCAGCCAAGGGACTAGCGGGAGAGTGGGGGAGCTGTTTTTT.

This clonotype was seen repeatedly, ten times or more. This sequence joins TRBV5-1 and TRBJ2-1; TRBD2 aligns across 9 bases. The V and J ends lost 4 bases and 2 bases, in that order; junction bases with no gene match: 4. CDR1 is SGHRS and CDR2 is YFSETQ in the germline V gene. The CDR3 spans 15 residues. The CDR3 here is CASSIAGATYNEQFF. CDR3 nucleotide sequence: TGCGCCAGCAGCATAGCGGGAGCCACCTACAATGAGCAGTTCTTC.

This clonotype was counted a single time. CDR3 residues: CASSLGLGGAGTEAFF. CDR3 coding DNA: TGTGCCAGCAGCTTAGGCCTTGGAGGGGCAGGCACTGAAGCTTTCTTT. The chain carries TRBV7-6 and TRBJ1-1, with D possibly TRBD1 on 5 matching bases. This CDR3 is built from 16 residues. CDR1 and CDR2 (germline): SGHVS, FNYEAQ. V was shortened by 1 base and J by 4 bases, with 16 bases between the two germline ends.

In its sample, this clonotype was seen many times. The germline gene is not matched at one end of the junction; a read error may be the cause. The chain links TRBV20-1 to TRBJ2-5, with D hard to call. CDR3 size: 11 residues. Germline CDR1 DFQATT, CDR2 SNEGSKA (reference sequence). CDR3 coding DNA: TGCAGTGCTCGAGAACTAGAGACCCAGTACTTC. Amino acids: CSARELETQYF.

Only a few counts were recorded for this clonotype. The chain has TRBV12-3 or TRBV12-4 and TRBJ1-1; D is ambiguous. Trimming left V 6 bases short and J 4 bases short, with 9 bases between. The CDR3 has 12 amino acids. CDR3 protein: CASSLGITEAFF. The CDR3 nucleotides are TGTGCCAGCAGCCTCGGAATCACTGAAGCTTTCTTT.

There are many counts of this clonotype. V gene TRBV7-2 combines with J gene TRBJ2-7; TRBD2 matches 7 bases. Germline CDR1 is SGHTA and CDR2 is FQGNSA. V was clipped by 6 bases and J by 1 base; unmatched bases: 9. The CDR3 has 15 residues. DNA of the CDR3: TGTGCCAGCAGTTGGGGCAGCGGGGCATCCTACGAGCAGTACTTC. It specifies CASSWGSGASYEQYF.

The chain links TRBV18 to TRBJ2-1; 9 positions match TRBD1. The CDR3 has 16 amino acids. In germline, CDR1 is KGHSH, CDR2 LQKENI. After removal of 1 base from V and 8 bases from J, the junction contained 9 bases not matched to a gene. The CDR3 DNA reads TGTGCCAGCTCACCACGCGGGACAGGGCCTAGGGATGAGCAGTTCTTC. As protein: CASSPRGTGPRDEQFF.

This clonotype was observed many times. The rearrangement joins TRBV28 to TRBJ2-1; D remains unclear. The CDR3 length is 11 residues. CDR1 is MDHEN and CDR2 is SYDVKM in the germline V gene. V lost 3 bases and J lost 7, with 4 bases in between. This CDR3 is CASSLGNEQFF. Here the CDR3 DNA reads TGTGCCAGCAGTTTGGGGAATGAGCAGTTCTTC. Using reference TRBV28 and TRBJ2-1 for the parts outside the CDR3, the full variable domain is DVKVTQSSRYLVKRTGEKVFLECVQDMDHENMFWYRQDPGLGLRLIYFSYDVKMKEKGDIPEGYSVSREKKERFSLILESASTNQTSMYLCASSLGNEQFFGPGTRLTVL.

This clonotype was recorded at least ten times. The chain combines TRBV20-1 with TRBJ2-4; 8 bases agree with TRBD2. The CDR3 has 18 residues. V was pared by 0 bases and J by 0 bases, with 10 bases of the junction left unmatched. Per germline, CDR1 DFQATT and CDR2 SNEGSKA (reference sequence). The CDR3 loop reads CSARDESGSYLAKNIQYF. CDR3 in DNA: TGCAGTGCTAGAGATGAAAGCGGGAGCTACCTAGCCAAAAACATTCAGTACTTC.

This clonotype was seen ten or more times. The rearrangement uses TRBV27 and TRBJ2-3; D gene uncertain. The germline V and J ends were trimmed by 2 bases and 3 bases, with 12 bases remaining between them. Germline assignment: CDR1 MNHEY and CDR2 SMNVEV (reference sequence). The CDR3 is made up of 15 amino acids. The CDR3 DNA is TGTGCCAGCAGTTTAAGACTTAGGAATACAGATACGCAGTATTTT. It translates to CASSLRLRNTDTQYF.

This clonotype was recorded many times. V usage is TRBV19 and J usage is TRBJ2-6; the D is unclear. V was pared by 0 bases and J by 4 bases, with 10 bases between. This CDR3 has 16 amino acids. Germline loops: CDR1 LNHDA, CDR2 SQIVND (reference sequence). Here the CDR3 DNA reads TGTGCCAGTAGTATAGATAACGGGTTAGGGGCCAACGTCCTGACTTTC. Translating gives CASSIDNGLGANVLTF.

This clonotype came up a few times. The chain is built from TRBV28 and TRBJ2-1; perhaps TRBD2 as D (5 bases). Trimming took off 7 bases at V and 5 bases at J, with 18 bases between the two ends. The CDR3 runs to 15 residues. Germline V gives CDR1 MDHEN, CDR2 SYDVKM. CDR3: CASMGAWRYNNEQFF. CDR3 sequence (DNA): TGTGCCAGCATGGGAGCGTGGCGGTACAACAATGAGCAGTTCTTC.

The sample holds many counts of this clonotype. This chain joins TRBV5-1 and TRBJ2-1; TRBD1 matches at 7 bases. CDR3 length equals 15 residues. From germline, CDR1 is SGHRS and CDR2 YFSETQ. Trimming removed 4 bases from V and 1 base from J; junction bases left unmatched: 5. The CDR3 spells CASSMTGSSYNEQFF. The CDR3 region has the DNA TGCGCCAGCAGCATGACAGGGTCATCCTACAATGAGCAGTTCTTC.

This clonotype was seen a handful of times. The rearrangement joins TRBV7-9 to TRBJ2-7, with a possible D match to TRBD2 (6 bases). CDR3 length: 13 residues. Between the trimmed V and J ends, which lost 5 bases and 3 bases, there was a span of 11 bases. Germline lookup yields CDR1 SEHNR and CDR2 FQNEAQ (reference sequence). The CDR3 DNA is TGTGCCAGCAGCGCCGGGACTTACTACGAGCAGTACTTC. Amino acid sequence: CASSAGTYYEQYF.

The table lists this clonotype with many counts. V and J are TRBV28 and TRBJ2-7; D gene unclear. V lost 2 bases and J lost 3, with 5 bases in between. The CDR3 consists of 12 residues. Germline V gene data show CDR1 as MDHEN and CDR2 as SYDVKM. CDR3 coding DNA: TGTGCCAGCAGTTTACCCGGCTACGAGCAGTACTTC. Its protein product is CASSLPGYEQYF.

In its sample, this clonotype was seen many times. The chain carries TRBV6-5 and TRBJ1-2; 11 bases align to TRBD1. The V and J ends lost 4 bases and 8 bases, in that order; junction bases with no gene match: 12. The CDR3 is made up of 16 amino acids. CDR1 and CDR2 (germline): MNHEY, SVGAGI. The chain's CDR3 is CASSSEHGQGARGYTF. CDR3 nucleotide sequence: TGTGCCAGCAGTTCAGAGCATGGACAGGGGGCGCGAGGCTACACCTTC.